Below, one T cell receptor (beta chain) is given with its context. Antigen unknown. The PCR ran on 60 Vbeta and 13 Jbeta primers. Method: immunoSEQ multiplex PCR; TCRdb's copy keeps in-frame clones and lacks some. Found here are approximately 140,000 clones, about three quarters of them singletons; the top ten hold over 1%. This entry is derived from a study of cytomegalovirus exposure and HLA in healthy donors. Germline V CDR1 and CDR2: DFQATT, SNEGSKA (reference sequence). Trimming cost V 8 bases and J 3 bases, with 10 bases left between them. This CDR3 comprises 11 residues. Findings of the study overall: An analysis that was carried out later associated 15,000 to 20,000 TCR beta sequences with HLA alleles at 0.05 false discovery rate. A prior analysis recorded that most TCR beta V segments were productive about 87% or about 30% of the time. Whilst most TCR sequences proved rare, a subset of public TCRs occurred across many donors.

This receptor was identified in a woman aged 40 to 50 in good health and CMV-seronegative. V gene TRBV20-1 combines with J gene TRBJ1-1; no clear D. Material: PBMCs. The CDR3 region is CSTDGDTEAFF. Written as DNA, the CDR3 is TGCAGTACAGACGGGGACACTGAAGCTTTCTTT.